This entry is about one TCR beta chain. Its antigen remains unknown. This record belongs to a study of T cell repertoires in cytomegalovirus infection. As for the study in general: Public TCR beta signatures marked donors with CMV infection and the matching HLA. Study-level findings and limits: In two of eight donors, the top clonotype was HLA-C-restricted CMV-specific.

Per the germline V gene, CDR1 is SNHLY and CDR2 is FYNNEI. The CDR3 spans 12 residues. The V gene lost 10 bases and the J gene lost 10 bases, with 14 bases spanning the gap. TCRdb called the reads again in MiXCR, with one record for every CDR3 protein. The profile shows around 900,000 distinct CDR3 sequences, approximately 32% of them singletons. The rearrangement uses TRBV2 and TRBJ1-6; possible D gene TRBD1, 6 bases. This clonotype was sampled from a human donor in good health (CMV status not recorded). Some clones in this sample may be carry-over from other donors' samples. The sequenced sample was cultured CD8+ T cells from PBMCs, obtained from culture after CMV antigen stimulation. The CDR3: CATFGGRSPLHF. In DNA, the CDR3 is TGTGCCACCTTTGGGGGCCGGTCACCCCTCCACTTT.